The 15 T cell receptor beta chains below come from one sample, sequenced in a study of T cell responses to AZD1222 COVID-19 vaccine. The table came from immunoSEQ multiplex PCR; TCRdb's copy has only in-frame clones and leaves some out. This repertoire shows about 46,000 clones, approximately 90% found once; its top ten account for 1.1%. The sample in question was peripheral blood, obtained 28 days after the second AZD1222 dose. The receptors were gathered from an adult who received the AZD1222 COVID-19 vaccine.

This rearrangement joins TRBV11-2 to TRBJ1-1; D possibly corresponds to TRBD1 (5 bases). There are 15 residues in the CDR3. Germline loops: CDR1 SGHAT, CDR2 FQNNGV. Trimming removed 5 bases at V and 0 bases at J, with 13 bases between. CDR3 amino acids: CASSPQGRMNTEAFF. The CDR3 nucleotides are TGTGCCAGCAGCCCTCAGGGCCGAATGAACACTGAAGCTTTCTTT.

The chain uses TRBV2 and TRBJ1-1; tentatively, D is TRBD1 (5 bases). From germline, CDR1 is SNHLY and CDR2 FYNNEI. The V and J ends lost 7 bases and 5 bases respectively, with 20 bases between them. The CDR3 loop spans 15 amino acids. The CDR3 protein is CASTKTLRGGTEAFF. The DNA for the CDR3 is TGTGCCAGCACCAAAACCCTCCGGGGGGGAACTGAAGCTTTCTTT.

V gene TRBV28 combines with J gene TRBJ2-1; 7 bases are a match to TRBD2. The CDR3 consists of 17 residues. The V gene end was trimmed by 3 bases and the J gene end by 2 bases; junction bases not matched to a gene: 10. Germline V lookup: CDR1 MDHEN, CDR2 SYDVKM. The CDR3 sequence: CASSFPDLREPYNEQFF. CDR3 bases: TGTGCCAGCAGTTTCCCCGACTTGCGGGAGCCCTACAATGAGCAGTTCTTC.

V usage is TRBV7-2 and J usage is TRBJ1-1; D gene unclear. V lost 4 bases and J lost 3, with 9 bases in between. CDR1 and CDR2 (germline): SGHTA, FQGNSA. The CDR3 has 13 residues. The chain's CDR3 is CASSSGPHTEAFF. As DNA, the CDR3 is TGTGCCAGCAGCTCAGGACCCCACACTGAAGCTTTCTTT.

The gene calls are TRBV28 and TRBJ1-4; 7 nucleotides agree with TRBD1. The V gene's germline CDR1 is MDHEN and CDR2 SYDVKM. This CDR3 comprises 15 residues. V shed 5 bases and J 8 bases; nucleotides not matched to a gene: 11. CDR3 bases: TGTGCCAGCAGTACCTTAGACAGGGTCGAAGAAAAACTGTTTTTT. Translated, it gives CASSTLDRVEEKLFF.

The genes are TRBV27 and TRBJ1-5; maybe TRBD1 (5 bases). The V gene's germline CDR1 is MNHEY and CDR2 SMNVEV (reference sequence). The CDR3 is made up of 14 amino acids. Trimming shortened V by 0 bases and J by 3 bases, and 6 bases separated the two germline ends. The CDR3 protein is CASSLSQANQPQHF. In DNA, the CDR3 is TGTGCCAGCAGTTTATCACAGGCCAATCAGCCCCAGCATTTT.

The V and J genes are TRBV6-5 and TRBJ1-3, with 9 nucleotides matching TRBD1. CDR1 MNHEY and CDR2 SVGAGI come from the germline V gene. Trimming removed 6 bases from V and 2 bases from J; junction bases left unmatched: 5. This CDR3 is built from 15 residues. The CDR3 DNA follows: TGTGCCAGCAGGGTTACAGGGGGCACTGGAAACACCATATATTTT. This codes for CASRVTGGTGNTIYF.

The chain joins TRBV15 to TRBJ2-5, with D possibly matching TRBD1 (6 bases). CDR3 size: 15 residues. V lost 0 bases, J lost 2 bases, and 10 bases lay in between. The germline CDR1 and CDR2 sequences are LNHNV and YYDKDF (reference sequence). CDR3 DNA: TGTGCCACCAGCAGAGATTCAACAGGGCAAGAGACCCAGTACTTC. Translating gives CATSRDSTGQETQYF.

J is TRBJ2-1 and V is TRBV24-1; 8 nucleotides match TRBD2. CDR3 length: 13 amino acids. Trimming at V came to 10 bases and at J to 9 bases, leaving 10 bases not matched to a gene. Germline V CDR1 and CDR2: KGHDR, SFDVKD. CDR3 region: CATRRRGAGEQFF. The CDR3 nucleotides read TGTGCCACGAGACGGCGGGGGGCGGGTGAGCAGTTCTTC.

This clone was detected once. This chain connects TRBV9 to TRBJ2-1; 11 nucleotides match TRBD2. Per germline, CDR1 SGDLS and CDR2 YYNGEE. J lost 6 bases, V lost 0 bases, and 11 bases had no gene match. The CDR3 sequence is 18 residues long. The CDR3 nucleotides are TGTGCCAGCAGCGTAGTCTCGACTAGCGGGGCCTTTGGCAATGAGCAGTTCTTC. Translating it yields CASSVVSTSGAFGNEQFF.

V and J are TRBV4-1 and TRBJ1-4, with D unresolved. The germline V gene has CDR1 MGHRA and CDR2 YSYEKL. The CDR3 totals 17 residues. Trimming stripped 3 bases from V and 0 bases from J, with 14 bases between. The CDR3 loop is CASSQARDQATNEKLFF. CDR3 DNA: TGCGCCAGCAGCCAGGCACGCGACCAGGCAACTAATGAAAAACTGTTTTTT.

CDR3 nucleotides: TGTGCCAGCAGTCATGGGATCTCCTACGAGCAGTACTTC. Its protein product is CASSHGISYEQYF. The J gene is TRBJ2-7, the V gene TRBV28, with D unclear. Germline V gene sequence: CDR1 MDHEN, CDR2 SYDVKM. Deletions cut 5 bases from V and 0 bases from J, with 8 bases between. The CDR3 has 13 residues. The full variable domain, in which reference TRBV28 and TRBJ2-7 provide the parts outside the CDR3, is DVKVTQSSRYLVKRTGEKVFLECVQDMDHENMFWYRQDPGLGLRLIYFSYDVKMKEKGDIPEGYSVSREKKERFSLILESASTNQTSMYLCASSHGISYEQYFGPGTRLTVT.

The rearrangement links TRBV7-9 to TRBJ1-1; 9 bases are a match to TRBD1. The CDR3 length is 16 residues. Germline trimming cut 3 bases from V and 3 bases from J; bases unmatched to any gene: 8. CDR1 is SEHNR and CDR2 is FQNEAQ in the germline V gene (reference sequence). CDR3 nucleotide sequence: TGTGCCAGCAGCTTCCCACAGGGGGCGCCGGACACTGAAGCTTTCTTT. Its protein product is CASSFPQGAPDTEAFF.

In DNA, the CDR3 is TGCGCCAGCAGTGAAAGCGGGAGGGGGACCGGGGAGCTGTTTTTT. Its protein is CASSESGRGTGELFF. This rearrangement joins TRBV10-1 to TRBJ2-2; 10 positions agree with TRBD2. V lost 3 bases to trimming and J lost 5 bases; unmatched junction nucleotides: 3. From germline, CDR1 is WNHNN and CDR2 SYGVQD (reference sequence). This CDR3 is built from 15 residues.

CDR3 bases: TGTGCCAGTAGTATAGGCCCTACAGGAGGCAAGCGCAATCAGCCCCAGCATTTT. It specifies CASSIGPTGGKRNQPQHF. V gene TRBV19 combines with J gene TRBJ1-5, with D maybe TRBD1 (5 bases). Germline loops: CDR1 LNHDA, CDR2 SQIVND (reference sequence). V was trimmed by 1 base and J by 2 bases, leaving 18 bases between them. The CDR3 runs 18 residues.